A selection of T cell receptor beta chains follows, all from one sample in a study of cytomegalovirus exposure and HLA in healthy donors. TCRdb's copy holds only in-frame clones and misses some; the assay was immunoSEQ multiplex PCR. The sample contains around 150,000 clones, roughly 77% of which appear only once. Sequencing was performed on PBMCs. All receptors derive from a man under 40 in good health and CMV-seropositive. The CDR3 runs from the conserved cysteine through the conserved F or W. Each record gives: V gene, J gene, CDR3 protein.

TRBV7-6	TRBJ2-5	CASSFGGQGQETQYF
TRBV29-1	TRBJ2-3	CSVEGGFTDTQYF
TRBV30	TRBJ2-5	CGSGRGLTQYF
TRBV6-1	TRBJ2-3	CASREILASFTDTQYF
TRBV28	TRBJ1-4	CASKAGLLEKLFF
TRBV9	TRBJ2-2	CASSPTSGSTGELFF
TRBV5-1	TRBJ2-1	CASSLGAGALEQFF
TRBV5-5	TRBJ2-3	CASSLERDTQYF
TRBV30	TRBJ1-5	CAWSGQYSNQPQHF
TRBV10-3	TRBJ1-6	CAISEASVDSPLHF
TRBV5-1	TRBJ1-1	CASSLVPQNNEAFF
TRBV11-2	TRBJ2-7	CASSLGGQIPSYEQYF
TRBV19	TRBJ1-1	CASSIGGTGEDTEAFF
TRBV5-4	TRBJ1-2	CASSQGQGGIYGYTF
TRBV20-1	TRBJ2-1	CSGARGNEQFF
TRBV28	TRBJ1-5	CASSFAGAYSNQPQHF
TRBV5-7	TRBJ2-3	CASSLGGTSGHTDTQYF
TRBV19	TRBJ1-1	CASIEGRFSLGTEAFF
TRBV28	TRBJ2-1	CASSVSGSSYNEQFF
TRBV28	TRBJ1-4	CASSRSRDKHNEKLFF
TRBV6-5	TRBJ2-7	CASRPLRDRSYEQYF
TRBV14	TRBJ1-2	CASSQDQTGSYGYTF
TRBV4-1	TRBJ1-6	CASSQETGGLLYSPLHF
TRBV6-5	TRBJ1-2	CASSSGTHYGYTF
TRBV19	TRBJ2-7	CASSEIDRGSSSYEQYF
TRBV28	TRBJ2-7	CASSLPLTGYEQYF
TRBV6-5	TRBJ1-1	CASTSGRGVNTEAFF
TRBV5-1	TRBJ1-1	CASSFDGENTEAFF
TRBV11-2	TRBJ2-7	CASSPWRSGGLFYEQYF